A selection of T cell receptor beta chains follows, all from one sample in a study of identical twins. TCRdb re-analysed the 5' RACE reads in MiXCR, keeping a single row per CDR3 protein. The repertoire holds roughly 710,000 distinct CDR3 sequences, with over 5% as singletons. Specimen: naive T cells sorted from blood. The source of these receptors is a man younger than 35 in good health. Both conserved end residues are part of each CDR3. D genes are given only for firm matches. Clone size, where shown, is once, few, many, or a class for clones that have expanded.

.	TRBV6-6	TRBJ1-4	many	TGTGCCAGCAGGGGGGCAGGGCTTGAAAAACTGTTTTTT	CASRGAGLEKLFF
TRBD1	TRBV4-2	TRBJ2-2	many	TGTGCCAGCAGCCAAGGGGTCCCGGGACAGGGCGGGGAGCTGTTTTTT	CASSQGVPGQGGELFF
.	TRBV29-1	TRBJ1-1	few	TGCAGCGTTGCTCGACGTATGAACACTGAAGCTTTCTTT	CSVARRMNTEAFF
.	TRBV20-1	TRBJ1-1	few	TGCAGTGCTAGAGACAGAGCGTGGGACACTGAAGCTTTCTTT	CSARDRAWDTEAFF
TRBD1	TRBV5-1	TRBJ2-3	many	TGCGCCAGCAGCACAAGGTCAGGGGGAGATACGCAGTATTTT	CASSTRSGGDTQYF
.	TRBV6-1	TRBJ1-3	few	TGTGCCAGCAGCCCAGTCCTCTCTGGAAACACCATATATTTT	CASSPVLSGNTIYF
.	TRBV11-2	TRBJ2-4	many	TGTGCCAGCAGCTTAGATAGGTGGCGGGGCGCCCTAGCCAAAAACATTCAGTACTTC	CASSLDRWRGALAKNIQYF
.	TRBV3-1	TRBJ2-1	.	TGTGCCAGTCGGGTGAACTCCTACAATGAGCAGTTCTTC	CASRVNSYNEQFF
.	TRBV5-1	TRBJ2-5	many	TGCGCCAGCACCTCGGCGGGGCAAGAGACCCAGTACTTC	CASTSAGQETQYF
TRBD2	TRBV20-1	TRBJ2-1	many	TGCAGTGTAGCGGGATGTGGGATCAATGAGCAGTTCTTC	CSVAGCGINEQFF
.	TRBV20-1	TRBJ2-1	.	TGCAGTACACGGGCAGGACAGTTCTTC	CSTRAGQFF
TRBD2	TRBV10-3	TRBJ2-3	many	TGTGCCATCAGTGGGTCGGCAGCGGGAGGGAATGCAGATACGCAGTATTTT	CAISGSAAGGNADTQYF
TRBD1	TRBV5-1	TRBJ2-7	few	TGCGCCAGCAGCGATTGGACAGGGGATTCATACGAGCAGTACTTC	CASSDWTGDSYEQYF
TRBD1	TRBV12-3/TRBV12-4	TRBJ1-5	many	TGTGCCAGCAGTCCAGGACAGGGGAGCAATCAGCCCCAGCATTTT	CASSPGQGSNQPQHF
TRBD2	TRBV20-1	TRBJ2-1	many	TGCAGTGCTAGTGGTGGGCTAGCGGGAGCAATAGATGAGCAGTTCTTC	CSASGGLAGAIDEQFF
TRBD1	TRBV6-1	TRBJ2-3	many	TGTGCCAGCACCCGGACAGGGGGCGCGGATACGCAGTATTTT	CASTRTGGADTQYF
TRBD1	TRBV24-1	TRBJ2-3	few	TGTGCCACCAGTGGAAAGGGACAGCGCACAGATACGCAGTATTTT	CATSGKGQRTDTQYF
.	TRBV25-1	TRBJ1-2	many	TGTGCCAGCAGGGACAGCCCCTATGGCTACACCTTC	CASRDSPYGYTF
TRBD1	TRBV6-1	TRBJ1-5	few	TGTGCCAGCAGCCCGGACAGGTTTTATCAGCCCCAGCATTTT	CASSPDRFYQPQHF
TRBD1	TRBV7-2	TRBJ2-7	many	TGTGCCAGCAGCCCCGGGGACAGGGCAATATACGAGCAGTACTTC	CASSPGDRAIYEQYF
.	TRBV4-1	TRBJ2-1	few	TGCGCCAGCAGCCAAGGACAGAAGGAGCAGTTCTTC	CASSQGQKEQFF
.	TRBV7-9	TRBJ1-5	.	TGTGCCAGCAGCTTCTCAGGGAGTGGGAATCAGCCCCAGCATTTT	CASSFSGSGNQPQHF
TRBD1	TRBV7-9	TRBJ2-7	many	TGTGCCAGCAGCTTACCCGGGACAGAAGCCTACGAGCAGTACTTC	CASSLPGTEAYEQYF
TRBD1	TRBV13	TRBJ1-6	.	TGTGCCAGCAGCGACAGGGATTCACCCCTCCACTTT	CASSDRDSPLHF
.	TRBV12-3/TRBV12-4	TRBJ2-5	many	TGTGCCAGCAGTCTCCTGGGCTCACAAGAGACCCAGTACTTC	CASSLLGSQETQYF
.	TRBV12-3/TRBV12-4	TRBJ2-2	few	TGTGCCAGCAAAGCTGGGGTACACCCGGGGACCGGGGAGCTGTTTTTT	CASKAGVHPGTGELFF
.	TRBV18	TRBJ2-3	few	TGTGCCAGCTCGCAGTTAAGAAACACAGATACGCAGTATTTT	CASSQLRNTDTQYF
.	TRBV7-6	TRBJ2-3	few	TGTGCCAGCAGCCCCTCTAAACTCGTCACAGATACGCAGTATTTT	CASSPSKLVTDTQYF
.	TRBV6-1	TRBJ2-3	.	TGTGCCAGCAGCGGAGGTTACACAGATACGCAGTATTTT	CASSGGYTDTQYF
.	TRBV4-1	TRBJ1-2	many	TGCGCCAGCAGCCCTTTGATCTACTATGGCTACACCTTC	CASSPLIYYGYTF